A selection of T cell receptor beta chains follows, all from one sample in a study of identical twins. TCRdb reanalysed the 5' RACE reads using MiXCR and keeps one entry per CDR3 protein. The profile shows roughly 690,000 distinct CDR3 sequences, roughly 20% of them singletons. These data were also filed under a second study, of T cells expressing NK-cell markers.

Specimen: PBMCs. These receptors came from a woman aged 18-29 years in good health. CDR3s include the opening cysteine and the closing phenylalanine or tryptophan. D genes are given only for firm matches. Clone sizes are given selectively: once, few, many, or a class where the clone is expanded.

TRBD2 TRBJ2-1 TRBV9 few TGTGCCAGCAGCGTAGATTTCGGGAGGGCGAATGAGCAGTTCTTC CASSVDFGRANEQFF
- TRBJ2-2 TRBV12-3/TRBV12-4 - TGTGCCAGCAGTTTGGGCGTCCCGGGAGCCCTCACCGGGGAGCTGTTTTTT CASSLGVPGALTGELFF
- TRBJ2-2 TRBV6-1 few TGTGCCAGCACAGCTTCAGGGGTGGCCGGGGAGCTGTTTTTT CASTASGVAGELFF
- TRBJ2-7 TRBV10-3 many TGTGCCATCAGTGAGTCTAGGGACGAGCAGTACTTC CAISESRDEQYF
TRBD1 TRBJ1-1 TRBV6-5 few TGTGCCAGCAGTTACGGACAGGGGGACACTGAAGCTTTCTTT CASSYGQGDTEAFF
TRBD2 TRBJ2-5 TRBV20-1 - TGCAGTGCTCGATGGACTAGCGGGAGGGTTGAGACCCAGTACTTC CSARWTSGRVETQYF
- TRBJ1-1 TRBV15 few TGTGCCACCAGCAGGGGTTTTCAGGGAAAAACTGAAGCTTTCTTT CATSRGFQGKTEAFF
TRBD2 TRBJ2-2 TRBV5-1 - TGCGCCAGCAGTTATCGGGGGGGCGTGAACACCGGGGAGCTGTTTTTT CASSYRGGVNTGELFF
- TRBJ1-1 TRBV28 - TGTGCCAGCAGTTTAATAGGGGGGGCGAACAGAATAAGAGAAGCTTTCTTT CASSLIGGANRIREAFF
- TRBJ2-7 TRBV20-1 many TGCAGTGCTAGCACCGTCTACGAGCAGTACTTC CSASTVYEQYF
- TRBJ1-1 TRBV5-1 few TGCGCCAGCAGCCCCCCCGGACAGCCGAACACTGAAGCTTTCTTT CASSPPGQPNTEAFF
- TRBJ2-1 TRBV3-1 - TGTGCCAGCAGCCCCTTAGGTGCTGAGCAGTTCTTC CASSPLGAEQFF
- TRBJ1-1 TRBV21-1 few TGTGCCAGCAGCCCAAAGTGCACAGGGGGGCGGGGAACTGAAGCTTTCTTT CASSPKCTGGRGTEAFF
TRBD1 TRBJ2-2 TRBV12-3/TRBV12-4 few TGTGCCAGCAGTGAGGGGACAGCGAACACCGGGGAGCTGTTTTTT CASSEGTANTGELFF
- TRBJ2-1 TRBV5-1 many TGCGCCAGCAGCCCCGACGGATACAATGAGCAGTTCTTC CASSPDGYNEQFF
- TRBJ1-1 TRBV10-3 - TGTGCCATCAGTGAGTTGGGGAACACTGAAGCTTTCTTT CAISELGNTEAFF
TRBD1 TRBJ1-2 TRBV7-2 - TGTGCCAGCAGCCCCGGGACAGGGGGCGGGTATGGCTACACCTTC CASSPGTGGGYGYTF
- TRBJ2-7 TRBV3-1 many TGTGCCAGCAGCCAGATTCTTAAGGACGGCTCCTACGAGCAGTACTTC CASSQILKDGSYEQYF
- TRBJ2-3 TRBV10-3 - TGTGCCTCCGGGGTGTACACAGATACGCAGTATTTT CASGVYTDTQYF
TRBD2 TRBJ2-1 TRBV5-1 - TGCGCCAGCAGCATTTCGCCGGGACTAAGCTCCTACAATGAGCAGTTCTTC CASSISPGLSSYNEQFF
- TRBJ2-1 TRBV6-5 - TGTGCCAGCAGTTACCGGGTTGAACGGCGGGTGACTCACAATGAGCAGTTCTTC CASSYRVERRVTHNEQFF
- TRBJ2-1 TRBV12-3/TRBV12-4 many TGTGCCAGCAGTTTATCGTGGACCCGAGGGAATGAGCAGTTCTTC CASSLSWTRGNEQFF
- TRBJ1-5 TRBV12-3/TRBV12-4 - TGTGCCAGCACCCTAAGGGGGGATCAGCCCCAGCATTTT CASTLRGDQPQHF
TRBD1 TRBJ1-2 TRBV7-2 - TGTGCCAGCAGCCTAGATTCAGGGGGCGGCTATGGCTACACCTTC CASSLDSGGGYGYTF
TRBD1 TRBJ1-1 TRBV5-1 few TGCGCCAGCACTGGACAGGGGAACACTGAAGCTTTCTTT CASTGQGNTEAFF
- TRBJ1-1 TRBV5-1 many TGCGCCAGCAGCCCGGGGACAACAAACACTGAAGCTTTCTTT CASSPGTTNTEAFF
- TRBJ1-1 TRBV29-1 - TGCAGTGCCTGCATGGGTTTGAACACTGAAGCTTTCTTT CSACMGLNTEAFF
- TRBJ2-7 TRBV7-9 - TGTGCCAGCAGCCCCTTAGGGGATTCCTACGAGCAGTACTTC CASSPLGDSYEQYF
TRBD1 TRBJ1-2 TRBV20-1 few TGCAGTGCTTCAAACCGGGACAGGGGCGCGAAGGACGGCTACACCTTC CSASNRDRGAKDGYTF
- TRBJ2-6 TRBV7-8 few TGTGCCAGCAGCTTAGGAGGCTGGGCCAACGTCCTGACTTTC CASSLGGWANVLTF
TRBD1 TRBJ2-3 TRBV29-1 - TGCAGCGGGGCTTGGGACAGACTCACAGATACGCAGTATTTT CSGAWDRLTDTQYF
TRBD2 TRBJ2-5 TRBV24-1 many TGTGCCACCAGTGACTCCACGGCGGGAGGGTTCAGAGAGACCCAGTACTTC CATSDSTAGGFRETQYF
- TRBJ2-7 TRBV7-6 - TGTGCCAGCAGCCGAACGGGACAATACGAGCAGTACTTC CASSRTGQYEQYF
- TRBJ2-7 TRBV6-2/TRBV6-3 few TGTGCCAGCGGAGAAACGCCGGGATACTACGAGCAGTACTTC CASGETPGYYEQYF
TRBD2 TRBJ2-7 TRBV20-1 - TGCAGTGCGACCGGGACTAGCGGGAGGATGTCGGGGCAGTACTTC CSATGTSGRMSGQYF